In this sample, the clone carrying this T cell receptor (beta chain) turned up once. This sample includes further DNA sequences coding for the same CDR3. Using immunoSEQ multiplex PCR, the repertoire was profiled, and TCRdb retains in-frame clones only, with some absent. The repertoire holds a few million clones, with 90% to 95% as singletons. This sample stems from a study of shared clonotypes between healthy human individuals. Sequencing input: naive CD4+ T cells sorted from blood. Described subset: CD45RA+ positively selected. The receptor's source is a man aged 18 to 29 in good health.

The CDR3 nucleotides are TGCGCCAGCAGCCCGACAGGCTCCTACGAGCAGTACTTC. This gives the protein CASSPTGSYEQYF. The rearrangement links TRBV5-1 to TRBJ2-7; the D gene is possibly TRBD1 (6 bases). Germline V gives CDR1 SGHRS, CDR2 YFSETQ. The V and J ends lost 4 bases and 0 bases respectively, with 8 bases between them. The CDR3 is 13 amino acids.